This entry lists 13 T cell receptor beta chains sequenced from one sample in a study of shared clonotypes between healthy human individuals. Assay used: immunoSEQ multiplex PCR; TCRdb lists only in-frame clones, some missing. The data hold 2 million to 2.5 million clones, with approximately 94% observed a single time. The sample consisted of naive CD4+ T cells sorted from blood. Subset denoted: CD45RA+ positively selected. These receptors all stem from a man aged 18 to 30 in good health.

This chain links TRBV28 with TRBJ2-7; TRBD1 matches 10 bases. The CDR3 is made up of 16 amino acids. CDR1 is MDHEN and CDR2 is SYDVKM in the germline V gene. V lost 6 bases, J lost 2 bases, and 10 bases stayed unmatched. For the CDR3, the DNA is TGTGCCAGCAGCACTATAGGACAGGGGGTACCCTACGAGCAGTACTTC. The encoded protein is CASSTIGQGVPYEQYF.

V usage is TRBV6-5 and J usage is TRBJ2-3, with D possibly matching TRBD1 (6 bases). Deletions cut 6 bases from V and 2 bases from J, with 12 bases between. CDR1 and CDR2 (germline): MNHEY, SVGAGI. The CDR3 spans 14 residues. CDR3 bases: TGTGCCAGCAGCCTAAACAGGGTCACAGATACGCAGTATTTT. Translated: CASSLNRVTDTQYF.

The chain has TRBV18 and TRBJ1-1; TRBD1 is a possible D gene (6 bases). Trimming shortened V by 4 bases and J by 5 bases, and 14 bases separated the two germline ends. Per germline, CDR1 KGHSH and CDR2 LQKENI. The CDR3 loop spans 14 amino acids. The CDR3 DNA reads as TGTGCCAGCTCACGCGGGGAAGGGGGGACTGAAGCTTTCTTT. As protein: CASSRGEGGTEAFF.

The CDR3 sequence: CASSLKGFREGPQTQYF. CDR3 nucleotides: TGTGCCAGCAGCTTAAAGGGGTTCCGGGAGGGCCCGCAGACCCAGTACTTC. The chain has TRBV13 and TRBJ2-5; 8 nucleotides agree with TRBD2. Losses at the gene ends were 2 bases for V and 6 bases for J; bases not matched to a gene: 14. The CDR3 is made up of 17 amino acids. Germline CDR1 PRHDT, CDR2 FYEKMQ (reference sequence).

The chain employs TRBV19 and TRBJ1-4; weak D call: TRBD1 (6 bases). The CDR3 is made up of 15 amino acids. Germline CDR1 LNHDA, CDR2 SQIVND (reference sequence). Trimming shortened V by 2 bases and J by 7 bases, and 14 bases separated the two germline ends. In nucleotides, the CDR3 is TGTGCCAGTAGTATAAACAGACAGGATGGTGAAAAACTGTTTTTT. Translation gives CASSINRQDGEKLFF.

The genes are TRBV27 and TRBJ2-3; weak D call: TRBD2 (6 bases). Looked up from germline, CDR1 is MNHEY and CDR2 is SMNVEV (reference sequence). The CDR3 spans 13 residues. Trimming shortened V by 7 bases and J by 3 bases, and 11 bases separated the two germline ends. DNA for the CDR3: TGTGCCAGCAAGGGACTTTTGACAGATACGCAGTATTTT. Translated, it gives CASKGLLTDTQYF.

This rearrangement joins TRBV10-1 to TRBJ2-7; 8 bases map to TRBD1. Germline V gene sequence: CDR1 WNHNN, CDR2 SYGVQD (reference sequence). CDR3 size: 12 residues. The V segment lost 8 bases and the J segment 7 bases; nucleotides outside the gene matches: 7. The CDR3 region has the DNA TGCGCCAGCCATCCACAGGGGGATGAGCAGTACTTC. Translation: CASHPQGDEQYF.

The sample holds one count of this clone. The CDR3 reads CASSLSPPGGDGNQPQHF. DNA for the CDR3: TGCGCCAGCAGCCTCTCTCCCCCTGGGGGTGATGGAAATCAGCCCCAGCATTTT. The rearrangement links TRBV4-1 to TRBJ1-5; tentatively, D is TRBD1 (5 bases). Trimming cost V 4 bases and J 4 bases, with 23 bases left between them. Per germline, CDR1 MGHRA and CDR2 YSYEKL. The CDR3 length is 18 residues.

The gene calls are TRBV28 and TRBJ1-2; D might be TRBD1 (6 bases). CDR1 MDHEN and CDR2 SYDVKM come from the germline V gene. The CDR3 extends over 14 amino acids. The V end was cut by 4 bases, the J end by 1 base, with 10 bases between. The CDR3 bases are TGTGCCAGCAGTTACCCCAGGGGTAACTATGGCTACACCTTC. Its protein is CASSYPRGNYGYTF.

Details on this clone: This sample also contains other DNA sequences that code for the same CDR3. J is TRBJ2-7 and V is TRBV5-1; the match to TRBD1 covers 8 bases. The V gene's germline CDR1 is SGHRS and CDR2 YFSETQ. The CDR3 is 15 amino acids. The ends lost 4 bases at V and 2 bases at J; junction bases unmatched: 8. The CDR3 region is CASSPGTGGTYEQYF. The CDR3 DNA reads as TGCGCCAGCAGCCCGGGGACAGGTGGTACCTACGAGCAGTACTTC. Full variable domain (missing parts from reference TRBV5-1 and TRBJ2-7): KAGVTQTPRYLIKTRGQQVTLSCSPISGHRSVSWYQQTPGQGLQFLFEYFSETQRNKGNFPGRFSGRQFSNSRSEMNVSTLELGDSALYLCASSPGTGGTYEQYFGPGTRLTVT.

This chain uses TRBV21-1 with TRBJ1-1. TRBV21-1 is a pseudogene. The CDR3 consists of 14 residues. The CDR3 here is CASTKQGGGCEAFF. The CDR3 bases are TGTGCCAGCACCAAACAGGGAGGGGGGTGTGAAGCTTTCTTT.

The V and J genes are TRBV4-1 and TRBJ2-2, with 10 bases fitting TRBD1. CDR3 length: 17 residues. V lost 4 bases to trimming and J lost 4 bases; unmatched junction nucleotides: 9. CDR1 and CDR2 (germline): MGHRA, YSYEKL. CDR3 region: CASSLYGGQGGTGELFF. CDR3 nucleotide sequence: TGCGCCAGCAGCCTCTATGGCGGACAGGGGGGCACCGGGGAGCTGTTTTTT.

The V and J genes are TRBV4-1 and TRBJ1-5, with 8 bases matching TRBD1. Trimming took 3 bases from V and 2 from J; bases not matched to a gene: 6. The CDR3 is 16 amino acids. Germline values: CDR1 MGHRA, CDR2 YSYEKL. DNA of the CDR3: TGCGCCAGCAGCCATGACAGGGGATACGGCAATCAGCCCCAGCATTTT. As protein: CASSHDRGYGNQPQHF.